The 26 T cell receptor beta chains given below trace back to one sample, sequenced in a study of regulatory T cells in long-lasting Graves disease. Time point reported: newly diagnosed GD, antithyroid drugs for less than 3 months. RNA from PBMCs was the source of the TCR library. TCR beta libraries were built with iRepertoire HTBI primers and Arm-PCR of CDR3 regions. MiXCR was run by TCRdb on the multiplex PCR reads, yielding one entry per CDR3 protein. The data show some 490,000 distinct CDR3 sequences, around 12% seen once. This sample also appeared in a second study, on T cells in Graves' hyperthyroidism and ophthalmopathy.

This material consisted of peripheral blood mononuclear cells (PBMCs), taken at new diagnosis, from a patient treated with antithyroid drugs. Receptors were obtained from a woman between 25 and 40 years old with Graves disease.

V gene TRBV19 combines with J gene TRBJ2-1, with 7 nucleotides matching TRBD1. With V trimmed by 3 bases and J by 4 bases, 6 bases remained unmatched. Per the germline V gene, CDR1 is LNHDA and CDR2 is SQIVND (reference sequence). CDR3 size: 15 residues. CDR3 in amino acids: CASSIGTDVYNEQFF. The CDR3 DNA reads TGTGCCAGTAGTATCGGGACAGACGTATACAATGAGCAGTTCTTC.

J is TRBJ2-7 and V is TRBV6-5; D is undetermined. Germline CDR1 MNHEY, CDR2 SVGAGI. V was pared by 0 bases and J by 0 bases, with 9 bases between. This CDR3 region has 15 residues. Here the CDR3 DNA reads TGTGCCAGCAGTTACTCAGGTCCCTCCTCCTACGAGCAGTACTTC. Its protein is CASSYSGPSSYEQYF.

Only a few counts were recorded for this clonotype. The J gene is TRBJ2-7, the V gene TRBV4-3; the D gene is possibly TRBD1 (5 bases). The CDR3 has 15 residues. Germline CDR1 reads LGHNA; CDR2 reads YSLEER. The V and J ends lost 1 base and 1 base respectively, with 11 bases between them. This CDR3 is CASSQGQGDSYEQYF. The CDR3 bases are TGCGCCAGCAGCCAAGGGCAGGGCGATTCCTACGAGCAGTACTTC.

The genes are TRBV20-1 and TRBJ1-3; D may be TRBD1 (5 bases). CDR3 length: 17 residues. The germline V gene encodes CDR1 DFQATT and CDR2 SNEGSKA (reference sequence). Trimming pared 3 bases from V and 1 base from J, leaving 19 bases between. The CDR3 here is CSARSGEGRASGNTIYF. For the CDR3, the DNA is TGCAGTGCTAGGAGTGGAGAGGGCAGGGCATCTGGAAACACCATATATTTT.

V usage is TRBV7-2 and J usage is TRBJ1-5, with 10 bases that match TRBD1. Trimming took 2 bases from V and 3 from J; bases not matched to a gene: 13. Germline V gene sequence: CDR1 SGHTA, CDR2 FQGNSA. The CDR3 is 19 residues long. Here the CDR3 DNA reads TGTGCCAGCAGCTTACGACCCCGGGACAGGGGTGACTTCAATCAGCCCCAGCATTTT. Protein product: CASSLRPRDRGDFNQPQHF.

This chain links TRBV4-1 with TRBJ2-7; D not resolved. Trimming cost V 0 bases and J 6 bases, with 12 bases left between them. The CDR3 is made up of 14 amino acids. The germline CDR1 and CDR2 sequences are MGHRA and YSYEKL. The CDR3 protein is CASSQEQRAGEQYF. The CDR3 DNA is TGCGCCAGCAGCCAAGAGCAGCGCGCAGGCGAGCAGTACTTC.

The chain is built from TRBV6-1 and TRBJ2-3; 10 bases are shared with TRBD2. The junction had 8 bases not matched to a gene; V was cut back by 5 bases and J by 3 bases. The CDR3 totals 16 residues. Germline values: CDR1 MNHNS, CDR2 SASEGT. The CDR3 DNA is TGTGCCAGCAGTAGGGGGACTAGCGAAGAAACAGATACGCAGTATTTT. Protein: CASSRGTSEETDTQYF.

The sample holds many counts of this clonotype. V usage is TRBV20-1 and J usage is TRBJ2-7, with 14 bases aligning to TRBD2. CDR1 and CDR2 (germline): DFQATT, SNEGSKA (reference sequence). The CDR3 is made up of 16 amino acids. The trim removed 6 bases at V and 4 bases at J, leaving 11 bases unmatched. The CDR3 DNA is TGCAGTGCAAGGCCACGGACTAGCGGGAGGTTTTACGAGCAGTACTTC. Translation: CSARPRTSGRFYEQYF.

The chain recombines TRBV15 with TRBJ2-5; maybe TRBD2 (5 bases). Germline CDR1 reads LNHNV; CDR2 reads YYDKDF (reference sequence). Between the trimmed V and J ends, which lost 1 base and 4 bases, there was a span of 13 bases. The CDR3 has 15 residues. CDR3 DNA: TGTGCCACCAGCAGAGTTGGGAAAGCGGCAGAGACCCAGTACTTC. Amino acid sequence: CATSRVGKAAETQYF.

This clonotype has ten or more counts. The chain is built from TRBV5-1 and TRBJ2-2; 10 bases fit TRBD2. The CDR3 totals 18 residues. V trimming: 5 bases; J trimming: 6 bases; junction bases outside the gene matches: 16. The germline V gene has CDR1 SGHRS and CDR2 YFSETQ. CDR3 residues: CASRWWLAGVESAGELFF. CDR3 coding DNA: TGCGCCAGCAGGTGGTGGCTAGCGGGAGTGGAATCGGCCGGGGAGCTGTTTTTT.

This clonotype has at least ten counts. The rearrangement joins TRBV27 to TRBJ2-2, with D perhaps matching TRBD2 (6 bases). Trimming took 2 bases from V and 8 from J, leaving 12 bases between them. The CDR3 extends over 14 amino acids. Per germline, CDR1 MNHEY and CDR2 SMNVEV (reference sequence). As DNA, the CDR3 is TGTGCCAGCAGTTTACTGGAGGGTAGTGGGGAGCTGTTTTTT. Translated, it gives CASSLLEGSGELFF.

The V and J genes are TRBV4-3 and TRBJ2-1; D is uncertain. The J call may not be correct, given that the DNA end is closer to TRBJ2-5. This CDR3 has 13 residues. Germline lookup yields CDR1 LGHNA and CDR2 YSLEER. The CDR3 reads CASSQEVEETQYF. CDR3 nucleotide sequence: TGCGCCAGCAGCCAAGAAGTCGAGGAGACCCAGTACTTC.

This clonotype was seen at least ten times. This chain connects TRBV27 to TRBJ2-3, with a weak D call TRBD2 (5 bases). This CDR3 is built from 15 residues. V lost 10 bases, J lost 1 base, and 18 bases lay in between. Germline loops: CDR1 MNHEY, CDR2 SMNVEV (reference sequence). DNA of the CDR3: TGTGCCACCACTTGGCCGGGATCGGGCACAGATACGCAGTATTTT. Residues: CATTWPGSGTDTQYF.

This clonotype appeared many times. The CDR3 DNA follows: TGTGCCAGCAGCTGGGCTGCCGGAGGCGATGAGCAGTTCTTC. Amino acid sequence: CASSWAAGGDEQFF. The rearrangement links TRBV11-3 to TRBJ2-1; possible D gene TRBD2, 5 bases. V lost 4 bases to trimming and J lost 8 bases, with 15 bases between them. The CDR3 runs to 14 residues. CDR1 is SGHNT and CDR2 is YENEEA in the germline V gene.

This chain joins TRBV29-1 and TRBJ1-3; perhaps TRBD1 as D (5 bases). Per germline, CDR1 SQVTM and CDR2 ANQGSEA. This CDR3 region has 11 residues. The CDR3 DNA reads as TGCGGGGGGGGCTCTGGAAACACCATATATTTT. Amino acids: CGGGSGNTIYF.

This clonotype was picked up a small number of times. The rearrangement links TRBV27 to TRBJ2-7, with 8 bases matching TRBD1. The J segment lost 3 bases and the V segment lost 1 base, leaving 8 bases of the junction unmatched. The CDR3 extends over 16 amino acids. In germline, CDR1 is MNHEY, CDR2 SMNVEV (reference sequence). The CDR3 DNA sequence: TGTGCCAGCAGTTTATTAGTCAGGGGGCACATCTACGAGCAGTACTTC. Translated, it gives CASSLLVRGHIYEQYF.

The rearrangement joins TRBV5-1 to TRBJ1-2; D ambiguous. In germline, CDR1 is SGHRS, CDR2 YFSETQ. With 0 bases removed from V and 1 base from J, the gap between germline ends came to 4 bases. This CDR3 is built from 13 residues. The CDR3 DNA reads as TGCGCCAGCAGCTTGGACCATAACTATGGCTACACCTTC. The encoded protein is CASSLDHNYGYTF.

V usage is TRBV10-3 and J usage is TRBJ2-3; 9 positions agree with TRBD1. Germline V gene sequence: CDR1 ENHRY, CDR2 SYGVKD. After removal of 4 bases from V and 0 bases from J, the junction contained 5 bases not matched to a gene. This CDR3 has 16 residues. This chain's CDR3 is CAISGGTGTSTDTQYF. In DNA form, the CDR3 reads TGTGCCATCAGTGGAGGGACAGGGACCAGCACAGATACGCAGTATTTT.

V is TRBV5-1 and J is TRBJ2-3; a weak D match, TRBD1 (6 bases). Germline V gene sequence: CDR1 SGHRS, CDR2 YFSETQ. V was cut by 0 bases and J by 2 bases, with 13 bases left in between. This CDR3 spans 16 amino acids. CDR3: CASSLARDIPTDTQYF. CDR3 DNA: TGCGCCAGCAGCTTGGCCCGGGACATACCCACAGATACGCAGTATTTT.

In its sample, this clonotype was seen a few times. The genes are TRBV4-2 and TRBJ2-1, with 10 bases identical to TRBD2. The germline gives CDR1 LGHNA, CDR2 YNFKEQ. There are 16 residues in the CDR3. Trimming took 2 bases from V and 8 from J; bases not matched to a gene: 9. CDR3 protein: CASSQSAGGSSDEQFF. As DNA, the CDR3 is TGTGCCAGCAGCCAATCAGCGGGAGGGTCGTCGGATGAGCAGTTCTTC.

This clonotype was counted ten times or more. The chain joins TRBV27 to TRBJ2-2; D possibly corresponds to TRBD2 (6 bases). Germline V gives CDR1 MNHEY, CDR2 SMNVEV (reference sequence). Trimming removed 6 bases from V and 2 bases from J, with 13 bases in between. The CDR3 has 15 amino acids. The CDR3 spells CASRGGSGNTGELFF. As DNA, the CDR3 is TGTGCCAGCAGGGGGGGTAGCGGAAACACCGGGGAGCTGTTTTTT.

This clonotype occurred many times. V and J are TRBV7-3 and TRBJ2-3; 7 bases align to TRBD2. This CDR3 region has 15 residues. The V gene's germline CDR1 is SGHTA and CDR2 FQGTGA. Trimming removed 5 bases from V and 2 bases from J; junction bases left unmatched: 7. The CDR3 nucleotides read TGTGCCAGCAGCCTGAGCGGGACCCTCACAGATACGCAGTATTTT. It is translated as CASSLSGTLTDTQYF.

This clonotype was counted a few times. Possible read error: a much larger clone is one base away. The chain's CDR3 is CANSYSLGPPNNEQFF. For the CDR3, the DNA is TGTGCCAACAGTTACTCGTTGGGTCCGCCGAACAATGAGCAGTTCTTC. The chain is built from TRBV6-5 and TRBJ2-1; D ambiguous. Germline V gene lookup returns CDR1 MNHEY and CDR2 SVGAGI. This CDR3 contains 16 residues.

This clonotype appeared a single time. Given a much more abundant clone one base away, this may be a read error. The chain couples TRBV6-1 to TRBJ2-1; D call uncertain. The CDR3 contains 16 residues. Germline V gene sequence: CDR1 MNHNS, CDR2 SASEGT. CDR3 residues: CGSSPLGLSSYNEQFF. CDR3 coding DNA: TGTGGCAGCAGTCCCCTAGGGTTAAGCTCCTACAATGAGCAGTTCTTC.

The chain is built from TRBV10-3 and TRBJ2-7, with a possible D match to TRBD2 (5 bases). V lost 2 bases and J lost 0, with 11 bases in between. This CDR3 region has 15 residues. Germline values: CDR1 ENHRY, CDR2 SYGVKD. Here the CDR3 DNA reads TGTGCCATCAGTGAGGCCCCGGGGAGCTCCTACGAGCAGTACTTC. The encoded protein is CAISEAPGSSYEQYF.

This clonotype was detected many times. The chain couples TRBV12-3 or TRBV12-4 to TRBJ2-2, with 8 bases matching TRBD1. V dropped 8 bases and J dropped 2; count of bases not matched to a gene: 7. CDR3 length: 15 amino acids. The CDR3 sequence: CASRKTGANTGELFF. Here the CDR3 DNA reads TGTGCCAGCCGGAAGACAGGGGCCAACACCGGGGAGCTGTTTTTT.